The 10 T cell receptor beta chains in this list originate from one sample, sequenced in a study of blood T cell repertoires in COVID-19. Measured with immunoSEQ multiplex PCR; TCRdb has only the in-frame clones, and not every one. Altogether fewer than 120,000 clones are present, 88% being singletons, with the ten largest covering less than 3.5%. Material for sequencing was peripheral blood. Every receptor here comes from a woman in her 50s with acute or convalescent COVID-19.

The CDR3 coding sequence is TGTGCCAGGGGCCGTGGGGGCGACTATGGCTACACCTTC. This translates into CARGRGGDYGYTF. The chain combines TRBV14 with TRBJ1-2; D might be TRBD1 (6 bases). The CDR3 spans 13 residues. The V end was cut by 9 bases, the J end by 3 bases, with 14 bases between. Per germline, CDR1 SGHDN and CDR2 FVKESK.

The J gene is TRBJ2-2, the V gene TRBV19; D ambiguous. With 3 bases removed from V and 4 bases from J, the gap between germline ends came to 9 bases. The CDR3 runs 14 residues. Germline CDR1 and CDR2: LNHDA and SQIVND (reference sequence). The CDR3 loop reads CASSIARSTGELFF. CDR3 DNA sequence: TGTGCCAGTAGTATCGCTAGGAGCACCGGGGAGCTGTTTTTT.

DNA of the CDR3: TGTGCCAGCACCCCGGTCAGGGTCGAGCAGTACTTC. Its translation: CASTPVRVEQYF. This chain joins TRBV2 and TRBJ2-7; a weak D match, TRBD1 (5 bases). V was pared by 7 bases and J by 6 bases, with 13 bases between. The CDR3 spans 12 residues. The germline gives CDR1 SNHLY, CDR2 FYNNEI.

V and J are TRBV20-1 and TRBJ1-5; no definite D call. The germline V and J ends were trimmed by 3 bases and 2 bases, with 11 bases remaining between them. Germline CDR1 DFQATT, CDR2 SNEGSKA (reference sequence). This CDR3 has 14 amino acids. The CDR3 spells CSASSPIGNQPQHF. The CDR3 DNA sequence: TGCAGTGCTAGTTCCCCCATTGGCAATCAGCCCCAGCATTTT.

This clone was observed once. The V gene is TRBV6-5, the J gene TRBJ2-3; TRBD2 matches at 7 bases. The V segment lost 4 bases and the J segment 5 bases; nucleotides outside the gene matches: 6. Per the germline V gene, CDR1 is MNHEY and CDR2 is SVGAGI. CDR3 length equals 14 residues. The CDR3 loop is CASSSRGEGDTQYF. The CDR3 DNA reads TGTGCCAGCAGTTCCCGAGGGGAGGGAGATACGCAGTATTTT.

The genes are TRBV30 and TRBJ2-7; 8 positions agree with TRBD1. CDR1 and CDR2 from the germline V gene are GTSNPN and SVGIG (reference sequence). CDR3 length: 13 residues. The V and J ends lost 5 bases and 5 bases, in that order; junction bases with no gene match: 8. The CDR3 sequence: CAWATGGRNEQYF. The CDR3 DNA reads as TGTGCCTGGGCAACAGGGGGACGCAACGAGCAGTACTTC. Looking up the rest from reference TRBV30 and TRBJ2-7 gives the full variable domain: SQTIHQWPATLVQPVGSPLSLECTVEGTSNPNLYWYRQAAGRGLQLLFYSVGIGQISSEVPQNLSASRPQDRQFILSSKKLLLSDSGFYLCAWATGGRNEQYFGPGTRLTVT.

This clone has a single count. This chain links TRBV5-1 with TRBJ2-7, with 7 bases that match TRBD2. Germline loops: CDR1 SGHRS, CDR2 YFSETQ. The CDR3 loop spans 15 amino acids. With 2 bases clipped from V and 3 bases from J, the junction kept 8 bases outside the gene matches. CDR3 coding DNA: TGCGCCAGCAGCTTCCCATCGGGGGGATTCTACGAGCAGTACTTC. Translation: CASSFPSGGFYEQYF.

The chain recombines TRBV5-5 with TRBJ1-5, with D possibly being TRBD1 (5 bases). The germline CDR1 and CDR2 sequences are SGHKS and YYEKEE (reference sequence). CDR3 length: 16 residues. Trimming stripped 4 bases from V and 0 bases from J, with 14 bases between. For the CDR3, the DNA is TGTGCCAGCAGCCTCGGACACCCGATTAGCAATCAGCCCCAGCATTTT. Amino acids: CASSLGHPISNQPQHF.

J is TRBJ1-6 and V is TRBV30, with unresolved D. The CDR3 length is 12 residues. The V gene lost 1 base and the J gene lost 4 bases, with 2 bases spanning the gap. Germline V gene data show CDR1 as GTSNPN and CDR2 as SVGIG (reference sequence). Written as DNA, the CDR3 is TGTGCCTGGAGTGCTTATAATTCACCCCTCCACTTT. Its protein product is CAWSAYNSPLHF.

The chain couples TRBV2 to TRBJ2-1, with TRBD2 matching over 9 bases. The germline V gene encodes CDR1 SNHLY and CDR2 FYNNEI. There are 12 residues in the CDR3. The V and J ends lost 6 bases and 7 bases, in that order; junction bases with no gene match: 1. CDR3 sequence (DNA): TGTGCCAGCAGCCTAGCGGGGAATGAGCAGTTCTTC. Amino acid sequence: CASSLAGNEQFF.